These 27 T cell receptor beta chains share one sample of origin, sequenced in a study of beta chain features in type 1 diabetes. Sequenced material consisted of expressed TCRB transcripts (all of the isolated RNA was reverse transcribed). Clones were read by immunoSEQ multiplex PCR, and TCRdb kept only the in-frame ones, dropping some. This sample yields 300,000 to 350,000 clones, of which around 7.6% are seen a single time; under 0.5% belongs to the top ten. Specimen: central memory CD4+ T cells from blood. The source is a woman aged 18-29 years in good health.

This clone has ten or more counts. This chain connects TRBV7-8 to TRBJ1-2; 9 bases map to TRBD1. Germline CDR1 reads SGHVS; CDR2 reads FQNEAQ. V lost 0 bases, J lost 7 bases, and 3 bases stayed unmatched. This CDR3 contains 14 residues. CDR3 loop: CASSLAGQGRGYTF. CDR3 coding DNA: TGTGCCAGCAGCTTAGCGGGACAGGGCCGTGGCTACACCTTC.

The genes are TRBV29-1 and TRBJ2-1; TRBD2 aligns across 10 bases. The J segment lost 11 bases and the V segment lost 1 base, leaving 8 bases of the junction unmatched. The germline CDR1 and CDR2 sequences are SQVTM and ANQGSEA. The CDR3 extends over 14 amino acids. The CDR3 nucleotides are TGCAGCGTTGAAGGCCCTAGCGGGAGAGGGAAGCAGTTCTTC. Its translation is CSVEGPSGRGKQFF.

Turning to this clone: This same CDR3 is encoded by further DNA sequences in the sample. V usage is TRBV9 and J usage is TRBJ2-3, with 8 positions matching TRBD2. V lost 0 bases, J lost 4 bases, and 7 bases stayed unmatched. Germline V lookup: CDR1 SGDLS, CDR2 YYNGEE. CDR3 size: 16 residues. Here the CDR3 reads CASSVAAGGIADTQYF. CDR3 DNA sequence: TGTGCCAGCAGCGTAGCCGCGGGAGGTATCGCAGATACGCAGTATTTT.

The chain is built from TRBV27 and TRBJ1-2, with TRBD1 as a possible D gene (5 bases). The CDR3 runs 16 residues. Germline lookup yields CDR1 MNHEY and CDR2 SMNVEV (reference sequence). Trimming removed 4 bases from V and 0 bases from J, with 15 bases in between. The CDR3 DNA follows: TGTGCCAGCAGTTCCTACCCGGGGGGAGCTAACTATGGCTACACCTTC. As protein: CASSSYPGGANYGYTF.

This sequence joins TRBV9 and TRBJ2-3, with D perhaps matching TRBD2 (6 bases). Germline V gene lookup returns CDR1 SGDLS and CDR2 YYNGEE. Trimming left V 1 base short and J 2 bases short, with 11 bases between. The CDR3 extends over 15 amino acids. CDR3 residues: CASSVRGLHTDTQYF. The CDR3 coding sequence is TGTGCCAGCAGCGTAAGAGGACTACACACAGATACGCAGTATTTT.

This clone was observed many times. The chain carries TRBV5-6 and TRBJ1-3; D gene unclear. Germline assignment: CDR1 SGHDT and CDR2 YYEEEE. V lost 1 base and J lost 0, with 8 bases in between. This CDR3 has 15 amino acids. The CDR3 loop is CASSLSAVSGNTIYF. The CDR3 DNA sequence: TGTGCCAGCAGCTTGTCGGCGGTCTCTGGAAACACCATATATTTT.

This clone was counted a few times. V and J are TRBV5-4 and TRBJ2-3; 10 bases line up with TRBD2. Germline V gene data show CDR1 as SGHNT and CDR2 as YYREEE (reference sequence). V was clipped by 0 bases and J by 5 bases; unmatched bases: 12. The CDR3 contains 18 residues. CDR3: CASSLAGLAGVGRDTQYF. CDR3 nucleotide sequence: TGTGCCAGCAGCTTGGCGGGCCTAGCGGGAGTGGGGAGAGATACGCAGTATTTT.

This clone was found many times. This rearrangement joins TRBV11-2 to TRBJ2-3, with 8 nucleotides matching TRBD2. V gave up 6 bases and J gave up 4 bases; unmatched junction bases: 12. Germline loops: CDR1 SGHAT, CDR2 FQNNGV. There are 16 residues in the CDR3. The DNA of the CDR3 is TGTGCCAGCAGGAGCCCGGGAGGGCCATCGGCAGATACGCAGTATTTT. Its translation: CASRSPGGPSADTQYF.

This clone has a handful of counts. The rearrangement uses TRBV11-2 and TRBJ2-2; D call uncertain. The CDR3 loop spans 13 amino acids. Trimming left V 5 bases short and J 5 bases short, with 9 bases between. The germline V gene has CDR1 SGHAT and CDR2 FQNNGV. CDR3 sequence (DNA): TGTGCCAGCAGCCCCGAACTGACCGGGGAGCTGTTTTTT. Its protein product is CASSPELTGELFF.

The rearrangement uses TRBV19 and TRBJ1-5; D might be TRBD1 (6 bases). The CDR3 has 15 amino acids. Per the germline V gene, CDR1 is LNHDA and CDR2 is SQIVND (reference sequence). Trimming cost V 7 bases and J 1 base, with 14 bases left between them. CDR3 nucleotide sequence: TGTGCCAGTACCGATGTGGGGGCGAGCAATCAGCCCCAGCATTTT. Translated, it gives CASTDVGASNQPQHF.

This clone was detected a few times. The chain couples TRBV5-1 to TRBJ2-7; D ambiguous. Trimming removed 0 bases at V and 4 bases at J, with 11 bases between. The CDR3 runs to 14 residues. In germline, CDR1 is SGHRS, CDR2 YFSETQ. CDR3 sequence: CASSLDRDRYEQYF. The CDR3 DNA is TGCGCCAGCAGCTTGGATAGGGATCGATACGAGCAGTACTTC.

This clone was seen a few times. The rearrangement uses TRBV29-1 and TRBJ2-1; 8 positions agree with TRBD2. Trimming took 7 bases from V and 9 from J; bases not matched to a gene: 14. CDR1 and CDR2 from the germline V gene are SQVTM and ANQGSEA. CDR3 length: 14 residues. The CDR3 loop reads CSAYEGLEFGEQFF. In nucleotides, the CDR3 is TGCAGCGCTTACGAGGGACTAGAGTTCGGTGAGCAGTTCTTC.

This clone came up many times. The V gene is TRBV7-9, the J gene TRBJ2-7; no clear D. Germline lookup yields CDR1 SEHNR and CDR2 FQNEAQ (reference sequence). This CDR3 region has 11 residues. Trimming pared 5 bases from V and 6 bases from J, leaving 8 bases between. The CDR3 DNA reads TGTGCCAGCAGCGCGTCGTCCGAGCAGTACTTC. This gives the protein CASSASSEQYF.

This clone was seen only a few times. V is TRBV6-1 and J is TRBJ1-4; 8 bases are a match to TRBD1. The CDR3 is made up of 12 amino acids. The germline gives CDR1 MNHNS, CDR2 SASEGT. The ends lost 8 bases at V and 8 bases at J; junction bases unmatched: 4. CDR3 nucleotide sequence: TGTGCCAGCCGACAGGGGAAGGAAAAACTGTTTTTT. As protein: CASRQGKEKLFF.

This clone was seen a few times. The chain couples TRBV29-1 to TRBJ1-4; D perhaps matches TRBD1 (5 bases). Per the germline V gene, CDR1 is SQVTM and CDR2 is ANQGSEA. The CDR3 runs 15 residues. V was shortened by 6 bases and J by 8 bases, with 22 bases between the two germline ends. This CDR3 reads CSVRIVGGGMEKLFF. Here the CDR3 DNA reads TGCAGCGTGAGAATAGTGGGGGGAGGCATGGAAAAACTGTTTTTT.

This clone was found a few times. V gene TRBV18 combines with J gene TRBJ2-7, with 8 nucleotides matching TRBD2. Germline loops: CDR1 KGHSH, CDR2 LQKENI. CDR3 size: 16 residues. Trimming removed 3 bases from V and 0 bases from J; junction bases left unmatched: 7. CDR3 sequence: CASSPNGGGHSYEQYF. CDR3 nucleotides: TGTGCCAGCTCACCTAATGGCGGGGGGCACTCCTACGAGCAGTACTTC.

The J gene is TRBJ2-1, the V gene TRBV29-1; TRBD1 agrees at 7 bases. Germline V gene sequence: CDR1 SQVTM, CDR2 ANQGSEA. The J segment lost 12 bases and the V segment lost 3 bases, leaving 8 bases of the junction unmatched. This CDR3 is 12 amino acids long. CDR3 residues: CSVDNRGYGQFF. DNA of the CDR3: TGCAGCGTTGATAACAGGGGATATGGGCAGTTCTTC.

V gene TRBV7-9 combines with J gene TRBJ2-1; unclear D gene. V lost 4 bases and J 2 bases, leaving 6 bases between the germline ends. Germline V gives CDR1 SEHNR, CDR2 FQNEAQ (reference sequence). The CDR3 runs to 13 residues. In DNA form, the CDR3 reads TGTGCCAGCAGCTCCGACACCTACAATGAGCAGTTCTTC. Translating it yields CASSSDTYNEQFF.

This clone has more than one count but fewer than ten. The chain carries TRBV18 and TRBJ2-1; 7 nucleotides agree with TRBD1. Germline V CDR1 and CDR2: KGHSH, LQKENI. This CDR3 is 16 amino acids long. Unmatched junction bases numbered 11, after V lost 4 bases and J lost 5 bases. CDR3 protein: CASSLNPGQTNNEQFF. The DNA for the CDR3 is TGTGCCAGCTCACTAAACCCGGGACAGACCAACAATGAGCAGTTCTTC. Filled out from reference TRBV18 and TRBJ2-1, the complete variable domain reads NAGVMQNPRHLVRRRGQEARLRCSPMKGHSHVYWYRQLPEEGLKFMVYLQKENIIDESGMPKERFSAEFPKEGPSILRIQQVVRGDSAAYFCASSLNPGQTNNEQFFGPGTRLTVL.

The V call is TRBV7-9, the J call TRBJ2-1, with TRBD2 matching 7 bases. Per the germline V gene, CDR1 is SEHNR and CDR2 is FQNEAQ (reference sequence). With 3 bases clipped from V and 2 bases from J, the junction kept 1 base outside the gene matches. CDR3 length: 14 residues. CDR3 amino acids: CASSLSGTYNEQFF. CDR3 bases: TGTGCCAGCAGCTTGAGCGGGACCTACAATGAGCAGTTCTTC.

The gene calls are TRBV9 and TRBJ2-3, with 13 positions matching TRBD2. V was pared by 0 bases and J by 1 base, with 11 bases of the junction left unmatched. The CDR3 extends over 20 amino acids. In germline, CDR1 is SGDLS, CDR2 YYNGEE. CDR3 residues: CASSVGPLRLAGGRTDTQYF. The CDR3 coding sequence is TGTGCCAGCAGCGTAGGACCCCTAAGACTAGCGGGAGGACGCACAGATACGCAGTATTTT.

This clone showed up just a few times. The chain recombines TRBV2 with TRBJ2-1; weak D call: TRBD1 (6 bases). Germline CDR1 and CDR2: SNHLY and FYNNEI. Trimming removed 7 bases from V and 4 bases from J, with 11 bases in between. CDR3 size: 13 residues. The DNA for the CDR3 is TGTGCCAGCATCAGGGGATCTTACAATGAGCAGTTCTTC. Amino acid sequence: CASIRGSYNEQFF. The entire variable domain, with the rest obtained from reference TRBV2 and TRBJ2-1, is as follows: EPEVTQTPSHQVTQMGQEVILRCVPISNHLYFYWYRQILGQKVEFLVSFYNNEISEKSEIFDDQFSVERPDGSNFTLKIRSTKLEDSAMYFCASIRGSYNEQFFGPGTRLTVL.

The rearrangement links TRBV7-6 to TRBJ2-1; 7 nucleotides align to TRBD2. The CDR3 contains 11 residues. Per germline, CDR1 SGHVS and CDR2 FNYEAQ. The ends lost 5 bases at V and 8 bases at J; junction bases unmatched: 0. The CDR3 DNA sequence: TGTGCCAGCAGCGGACTAGATGAGCAGTTCTTC. The encoded protein is CASSGLDEQFF.

This clone was seen a handful of times. V gene TRBV7-9 combines with J gene TRBJ2-3; unclear D gene. V dropped 1 base and J dropped 4 bases, with 6 bases sitting between them. Germline values: CDR1 SEHNR, CDR2 FQNEAQ (reference sequence). This CDR3 has 13 residues. The CDR3 reads CASSLEIADTQYF. CDR3 sequence (DNA): TGTGCCAGCAGCTTAGAGATTGCAGATACGCAGTATTTT.

There are many counts of this clone. The V call is TRBV2, the J call TRBJ1-1; TRBD1 aligns across 7 bases. Germline trimming cut 5 bases from V and 7 bases from J; bases unmatched to any gene: 4. Germline CDR1 SNHLY, CDR2 FYNNEI. This CDR3 is 12 amino acids long. The CDR3 is CASSPDRLEAFF. In nucleotides, the CDR3 is TGTGCCAGCAGTCCGGACAGGCTTGAAGCTTTCTTT.

Of note for this clone: The germline gene is not matched at one end of the junction; a read error may be the cause. V is TRBV7-7 and J is TRBJ2-1; D not resolved. Germline CDR1 and CDR2: SSHAT and FNYEAQ (reference sequence). The length of the CDR3 is 13 residues. This chain's CDR3 is CASSLAYDVEQFF. In nucleotides, the CDR3 is TGTGCTAGCAGCTTGGCCTACGACGTTGAGCAGTTCTTC. Together with reference TRBV7-7 and TRBJ2-1, the CDR3 gives the full variable domain: GAGVSQSPRYKVTKRGQDVTLRCDPISSHATLYWYQQALGQGPEFLTYFNYEAQPDKSGLPSDRFSAERPEGSISTLTIQRTEQRDSAMYRCASSLAYDVEQFFGPGTRLTVL.

This clone came up a few times. The chain recombines TRBV28 with TRBJ2-7; a possible D gene is TRBD2 (6 bases). The CDR3 extends over 16 amino acids. V dropped 4 bases and J dropped 1 base, with 17 bases sitting between them. Germline values: CDR1 MDHEN, CDR2 SYDVKM. The CDR3 nucleotides read TGTGCCAGCAGTTCTGGGTCAGCAGGGAGGTCCTACGAGCAGTACTTC. It translates to CASSSGSAGRSYEQYF. Full variable domain (missing parts from reference TRBV28 and TRBJ2-7): DVKVTQSSRYLVKRTGEKVFLECVQDMDHENMFWYRQDPGLGLRLIYFSYDVKMKEKGDIPEGYSVSREKKERFSLILESASTNQTSMYLCASSSGSAGRSYEQYFGPGTRLTVT.